The clone carrying this TCR beta chain has a handful of counts. As yet, its antigen is unknown. This sample was taken from a study of human T cells and chemical hapten exposure. Study as a whole: Per-sample variation in TCR yield stemmed mainly from small pooled library volume differences.

TCRdb ran MiXCR on the RACE reads and lists one entry per CDR3 protein. The repertoire has 79,000 or so distinct CDR3 sequences, 25% to 40% of them found once; the top ten carry about 9.6%. V was pared by 11 bases and J by 0 bases, with 14 bases between. CDR3 length equals 13 residues. Germline lookup yields CDR1 MNHEY and CDR2 SVGEGT. Study-level results: A positive correlation with patch test score was found for PT1 expanded TCR counts. Controls formed significantly fewer large CDR3 similarity clusters than expanded TCRs did. TCRs at a frequency above 1 in 1000 stayed unchanged with DPC sensitization.

Regarding time point: patch test 1, 2 weeks after DPC sensitization. Treatment reported: therapeutic diphenylcyclopropenone sensitization with weekly scalp DPC. The genes are TRBV6-2 or TRBV6-3 and TRBJ2-7; no reliable D call. The receptor was derived from a man in his forties with alopecia areata. Some clones in this sample may be carry-over from other donors' samples. The sample consisted of whole blood, taken in connection with sensitization to the hapten diphenylcyclopropenone (DPC). Here the CDR3 reads CAALEGNSYEQYF. DNA for the CDR3: TGTGCCGCCCTGGAAGGGAACTCCTACGAGCAGTACTTC.